This TCR beta chain was sequenced during a study of cytomegalovirus exposure and HLA in healthy donors. Study-wide results and limits: Reportedly, cytomegalovirus status was diagnosed with high sensitivity and specificity. A few of the chains that were CMV-associated were confirmed in vitro to be specific for CMV antigens.

60 Vbeta and 13 Jbeta primers were used in PCR. Produced via immunoSEQ multiplex PCR; TCRdb's table is partial and in-frame only. This sample has 150,000 to 200,000 clones, with about 87% found just once. Note on this clone: Its matching antigen is unknown.

The trim removed 7 bases at V and 2 bases at J, leaving 7 bases unmatched. The CDR3 loop spans 14 amino acids. Germline V gene sequence: CDR1 SGHAT, CDR2 FQNNGV. The receptor was derived from a woman aged 18 to 35 in good health and CMV-seronegative. The J gene is TRBJ2-7, the V gene TRBV11-2, with TRBD2 identical over 8 bases. Source material: PBMCs. The CDR3 loop reads CASTGGGRPYEQYF. In DNA form, the CDR3 reads TGTGCCAGCACCGGCGGGGGGCGACCCTACGAGCAGTACTTC.